Presented here are 11 T cell receptor beta chains from one specimen sequenced in a study of T cell responses to AZD1222 COVID-19 vaccine. This table comes from immunoSEQ multiplex PCR, and its TCRdb copy is limited to in-frame clones, with some not included. Of roughly 120,000 clones listed, roughly 86% are singletons. This specimen consisted of peripheral blood, obtained on day 0 of AZD1222 vaccination. Receptors originate from an adult in good health.

This clone was observed once. This rearrangement joins TRBV30 to TRBJ1-1; D unresolved. CDR1 and CDR2 (germline): GTSNPN, SVGIG (reference sequence). Trimming took off 4 bases at V and 11 bases at J, with 17 bases between the two ends. CDR3 size: 12 residues. CDR3 coding DNA: TGTGCCTGGACCCGAGACGTTAGGCTGGCTTTCTTT. Amino acid sequence: CAWTRDVRLAFF. Combining the CDR3 with reference TRBV30 and TRBJ1-1 gives the whole variable domain SQTIHQWPATLVQPVGSPLSLECTVEGTSNPNLYWYRQAAGRGLQLLFYSVGIGQISSEVPQNLSASRPQDRQFILSSKKLLLSDSGFYLCAWTRDVRLAFFGQGTRLTVV.

The chain carries TRBV6-5 and TRBJ2-7, with D perhaps matching TRBD2 (5 bases). The CDR3 length is 13 residues. Germline V lookup: CDR1 MNHEY, CDR2 SVGAGI. V was pared by 0 bases and J by 3 bases, with 6 bases between. In nucleotides, the CDR3 is TGTGCCAGCAGTTACTCGGCGGGCTACGAGCAGTACTTC. Protein sequence: CASSYSAGYEQYF.

This clone was seen a few times. The rearrangement joins TRBV2 to TRBJ2-7; tentatively, D is TRBD1 (6 bases). V was trimmed by 10 bases and J by 2 bases, leaving 21 bases between them. The CDR3 length is 15 residues. The V gene's germline CDR1 is SNHLY and CDR2 FYNNEI. This chain's CDR3 is CATVSSRDTAYEQYF. The CDR3 DNA sequence: TGTGCCACCGTAAGTAGCCGGGACACCGCCTACGAGCAGTACTTC.

This rearrangement joins TRBV6-5 to TRBJ2-3; 8 bases are a match to TRBD1. Germline values: CDR1 MNHEY, CDR2 SVGAGI. The CDR3 contains 14 residues. V was clipped by 5 bases and J by 1 base; unmatched bases: 2. The CDR3 region has the DNA TGTGCCAGCAGTACGACAGGGGGCACAGATACGCAGTATTTT. This translates into CASSTTGGTDTQYF.

The chain links TRBV30 to TRBJ1-3; tentative D call: TRBD1 (5 bases). This CDR3 is built from 14 residues. From germline, CDR1 is GTSNPN and CDR2 SVGIG (reference sequence). Deletions cut 5 bases from V and 3 bases from J, with 14 bases between. DNA of the CDR3: TGTGCCTGGGGGCCTACGGGACTTGGAAACACCATATATTTT. Amino acids: CAWGPTGLGNTIYF.

The rearrangement uses TRBV10-2 and TRBJ1-3; tentative D call: TRBD1 (6 bases). The CDR3 sequence is 14 residues long. V was cut by 2 bases and J by 7 bases, with 12 bases left in between. Per the germline V gene, CDR1 is WSHSY and CDR2 is SAAADI. In nucleotides, the CDR3 is TGCGCCAGCAGTGAGCAGGGGAGAACCAACACCATATATTTT. Protein: CASSEQGRTNTIYF.

This clone came up once. The chain recombines TRBV12-3 or TRBV12-4 with TRBJ1-1, with a tentative D call TRBD1 (6 bases). The CDR3 length is 13 residues. V lost 1 base to trimming and J lost 7 bases, with 10 bases between them. This chain's CDR3 is CASSLGTALEAFF. In DNA form, the CDR3 reads TGTGCCAGCAGTTTAGGGACAGCGCTTGAAGCTTTCTTT.

This sequence joins TRBV7-9 and TRBJ1-5; TRBD1 might be the D (5 bases). CDR1 and CDR2 from the germline V gene are SEHNR and FQNEAQ (reference sequence). Trimming cost V 1 base and J 11 bases, with 6 bases left between them. The CDR3 sequence is 11 residues long. CDR3 sequence reads: CASSLGGAQHF. As DNA, the CDR3 is TGTGCCAGCAGCTTAGGAGGGGCCCAGCATTTT.

The chain is built from TRBV4-1 and TRBJ1-2; TRBD1 is a possible D gene (6 bases). Germline assignment: CDR1 MGHRA and CDR2 YSYEKL. This CDR3 has 15 amino acids. V lost 0 bases to trimming and J lost 4 bases, with 12 bases between them. Here the CDR3 DNA reads TGCGCCAGCAGCCAAGAGGTGGAGGGGGGCTATGGCTACACCTTC. It encodes CASSQEVEGGYGYTF.

The rearrangement uses TRBV9 and TRBJ2-3; TRBD2 aligns across 8 bases. V shed 0 bases, J shed 1 base, and the junction held 1 base outside the gene matches. This CDR3 contains 15 residues. CDR1 SGDLS and CDR2 YYNGEE come from the germline V gene. As DNA, the CDR3 is TGTGCCAGCAGCGTAGGGCGGGGGGGCACAGATACGCAGTATTTT. It yields the protein CASSVGRGGTDTQYF.

The rearrangement joins TRBV7-2 to TRBJ1-4; 7 nucleotides line up with TRBD1. CDR3 size: 13 residues. CDR1 SGHTA and CDR2 FQGNSA come from the germline V gene. The V segment lost 1 base and the J segment 11 bases; nucleotides outside the gene matches: 4. CDR3 residues: CASSLGGQAKLFF. The CDR3 region has the DNA TGTGCCAGCAGCTTAGGAGGACAGGCGAAACTGTTTTTT.